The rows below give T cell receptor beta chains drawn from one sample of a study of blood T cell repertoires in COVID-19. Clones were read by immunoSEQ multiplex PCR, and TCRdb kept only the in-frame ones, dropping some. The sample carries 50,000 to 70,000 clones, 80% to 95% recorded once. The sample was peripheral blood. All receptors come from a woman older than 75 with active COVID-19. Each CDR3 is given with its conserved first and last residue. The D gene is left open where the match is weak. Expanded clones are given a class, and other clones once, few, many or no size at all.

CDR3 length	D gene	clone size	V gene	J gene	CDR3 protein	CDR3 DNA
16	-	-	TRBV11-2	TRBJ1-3	CASSQYLTGSGNTIYF	TGTGCCAGCAGCCAATATTTAACAGGCTCTGGAAACACCATATATTTT
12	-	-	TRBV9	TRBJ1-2	CASSVAGDGYTF	TGTGCCAGCAGCGTAGCAGGGGATGGCTACACCTTC
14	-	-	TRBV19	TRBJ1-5	CASSERSGNQPQHF	TGTGCCAGTAGCGAGAGGAGTGGCAATCAGCCCCAGCATTTT
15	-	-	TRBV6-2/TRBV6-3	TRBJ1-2	CASSQDTGNLDGYTF	TGTGCCAGCAGCCAAGATACAGGGAATTTGGATGGCTACACCTTC
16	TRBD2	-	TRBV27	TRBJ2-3	CASSLTSGGTPDTQYF	TGTGCCAGCAGTTTAACTAGCGGGGGGACTCCAGATACGCAGTATTTT
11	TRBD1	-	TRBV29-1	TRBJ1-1	CSAYRGTEAFF	TGCAGCGCCTACAGGGGGACTGAAGCTTTCTTT
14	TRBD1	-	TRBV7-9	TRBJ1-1	CASSTGTGSTEAFF	TGTGCCAGCAGCACCGGGACAGGATCCACTGAAGCTTTCTTT
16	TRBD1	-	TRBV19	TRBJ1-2	CASSTYLQGVVYGYTF	TGTGCCAGTAGTACCTATCTTCAGGGGGTGGTCTATGGCTACACCTTC
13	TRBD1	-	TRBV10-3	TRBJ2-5	CATWTGGLETQYF	TGTGCCACCTGGACAGGGGGTTTGGAGACCCAGTACTTC
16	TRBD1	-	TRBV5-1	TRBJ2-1	CASSSLPGQGLNEQFF	TGCGCCAGCAGCTCCCTACCGGGACAGGGTCTTAATGAGCAGTTCTTC
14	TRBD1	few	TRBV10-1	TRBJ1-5	CASSEGTGGRPQHF	TGCGCCAGCAGTGAGGGGACAGGGGGTCGGCCCCAGCATTTT
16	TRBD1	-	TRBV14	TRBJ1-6	CASSQAGTGFYSPLHF	TGTGCCAGCAGCCAAGCAGGGACAGGGTTTTATTCACCCCTCCACTTT
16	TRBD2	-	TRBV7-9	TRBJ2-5	CASSLYTSGSQETQYF	TGTGCCAGCAGCTTGTATACTAGCGGCTCACAAGAGACCCAGTACTTC
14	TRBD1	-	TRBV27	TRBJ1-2	CASRNRGRDYGYTF	TGTGCCAGCAGAAACAGGGGGCGAGACTATGGCTACACCTTC
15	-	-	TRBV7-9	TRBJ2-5	CASSPYTGLGETQYF	TGTGCCAGCAGCCCCTATACAGGGCTTGGAGAGACCCAGTACTTC
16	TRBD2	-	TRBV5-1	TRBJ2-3	CASSSLAGGPADTQYF	TGCGCCAGCAGCTCTCTAGCGGGAGGTCCAGCAGATACGCAGTATTTT
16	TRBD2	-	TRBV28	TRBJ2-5	CASSPGTSGFQETQYF	TGTGCCAGCAGTCCCGGGACTAGCGGATTTCAAGAGACCCAGTACTTC
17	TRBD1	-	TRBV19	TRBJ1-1	CASSKPQGAWENTEAFF	TGTGCCAGTAGTAAACCGCAGGGGGCCTGGGAGAACACTGAAGCTTTCTTT
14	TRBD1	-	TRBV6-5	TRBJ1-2	CASTDGTGSYGYTF	TGTGCCAGCACCGACGGGACAGGAAGCTATGGCTACACCTTC
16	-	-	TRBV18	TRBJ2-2	CASSPRLAGNTGELFF	TGTGCCAGCTCACCACGGCTAGCAGGGAACACCGGGGAGCTGTTTTTT
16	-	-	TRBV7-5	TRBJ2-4	CVRSLRSGIAKNIQYF	TGTGTCAGAAGCTTACGTTCAGGAATAGCCAAAAACATTCAGTACTTC
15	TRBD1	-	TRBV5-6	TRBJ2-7	CASSFGTGGGYEQYF	TGTGCCAGCAGCTTCGGGACAGGGGGCGGCTACGAGCAGTACTTC
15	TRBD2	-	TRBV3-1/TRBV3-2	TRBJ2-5	CASSPGIAGVETQYF	TGTGCCAGCAGCCCCGGTATAGCGGGAGTGGAGACCCAGTACTTC
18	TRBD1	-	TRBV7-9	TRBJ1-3	CASSPGQGFSYSGNTIYF	TGTGCCAGCAGCCCGGGACAGGGGTTCTCTTACTCTGGAAACACCATATATTTT
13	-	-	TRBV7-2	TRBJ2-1	CASSLNAPDEQFF	TGTGCCAGCAGCTTAAATGCCCCGGATGAGCAGTTCTTC
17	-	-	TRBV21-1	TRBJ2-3	CASRPPLAGQGTDTQYF	TGTGCCAGCAGGCCCCCCTTGGCGGGACAGGGCACAGATACGCAGTATTTT
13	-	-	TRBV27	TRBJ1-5	CASSSKGPQPQHF	TGTGCCAGCAGCTCAAAGGGGCCTCAGCCCCAGCATTTT
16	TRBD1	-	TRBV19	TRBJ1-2	CASSIYGGQGSYGYTF	TGTGCCAGTAGTATCTACGGGGGACAGGGGAGCTATGGCTACACCTTC
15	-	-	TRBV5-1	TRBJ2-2	CASSQHQQNTGELFF	TGCGCCAGCAGCCAACACCAACAGAACACCGGGGAGCTGTTTTTT
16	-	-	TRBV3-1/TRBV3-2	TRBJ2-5	CASSQDFQAGQETQYF	TGTGCCAGCAGCCAAGATTTCCAGGCTGGACAAGAGACCCAGTACTTC
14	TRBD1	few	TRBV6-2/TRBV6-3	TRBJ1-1	CASSAMTGSTEAFF	TGTGCCAGCAGCGCCATGACAGGGAGCACTGAAGCTTTCTTT
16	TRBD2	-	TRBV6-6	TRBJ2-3	CASSSPAGGNTDTQYF	TGTGCCAGCAGTTCCCCAGCGGGGGGAAACACAGATACGCAGTATTTT
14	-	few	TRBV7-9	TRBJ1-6	CASSLVQNNSPLHF	TGTGCCAGCAGCTTGGTACAGAATAATTCACCCCTCCACTTT
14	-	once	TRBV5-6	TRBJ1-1	CASSFTVINTEAFF	TGTGCCAGCAGTTTTACAGTAATTAACACTGAAGCTTTCTTT
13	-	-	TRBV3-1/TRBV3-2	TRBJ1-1	CASRRTPNTEAFF	TGTGCCAGCCGACGGACACCGAACACTGAAGCTTTCTTT
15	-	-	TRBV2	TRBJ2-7	CASSEGAGAIYEQYF	TGTGCCAGCAGTGAAGGGGCAGGGGCGATATACGAGCAGTACTTC
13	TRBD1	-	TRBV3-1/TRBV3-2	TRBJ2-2	CASSTGGPGELFF	TGTGCCAGCAGTACAGGGGGCCCCGGGGAGCTGTTTTTT
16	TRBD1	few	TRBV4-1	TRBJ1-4	CASSPTIGQGAQKLFF	TGCGCCAGCAGCCCGACAATCGGGCAGGGGGCGCAAAAACTGTTTTTT
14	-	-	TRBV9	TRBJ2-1	CASSVAQTYNEQFF	TGTGCCAGCAGCGTAGCCCAGACCTACAATGAGCAGTTCTTC